This T cell receptor (beta chain) is drawn from a study of blood T cell repertoires in COVID-19. On the study more broadly: Researchers got acute and convalescent COVID-19 samples from the United States, Italy and Spain. Nucleic acid was either cDNA or gDNA, and it came from T cells, B-cell-depleted T cells, or PBMCs.

Trimming removed 10 bases at V and 6 bases at J, with 19 bases between. Germline CDR1 is MNHEY and CDR2 is SMNVEV (reference sequence). This CDR3 comprises 14 residues. As processed by the authors: Estimation of nucleated cell counts was performed using reference gene primer amplification. The method was immunoSEQ multiplex PCR; TCRdb's version includes in-frame clones alone and lacks a portion of them. V and J calls and clone size are as listed in that table; D and trimming were resolved from the DNA. The sample carries 98,000 or so clones, approximately 83% recorded once. The rearrangement uses TRBV27 and TRBJ1-5; a weak D match, TRBD1 (6 bases). The sequenced sample consisted of peripheral blood. The clonotype was recovered from a woman of 80 years or more with active or convalescent COVID-19. CDR3 sequence reads: CANQPGQSGQPQHF. The CDR3 DNA is TGTGCCAACCAACCAGGACAGTCGGGTCAGCCCCAGCATTTT.